This paragraph reports one T cell receptor (beta chain). The data belong to a study of blood T cell repertoires in COVID-19. At the level of the study: COVID-19 samples from acute and convalescent phases originated in the United States, Italy and Spain. T cells, B-cell-depleted T cells, or PBMCs provided the cDNA or gDNA that served as material.

Sequenced by immunoSEQ multiplex PCR; TCRdb stores in-frame clones only, minus some. The sample lists 250,000 to 300,000 clones, almost 85% seen once, with 5.1% in the top ten. With 2 bases removed from V and 0 bases from J, the gap between germline ends came to 8 bases. Germline assignment: CDR1 WSHSY and CDR2 SAAADI. The CDR3 sequence is 15 residues long. The receptor was derived from a man in his fifties or sixties with active or convalescent COVID-19. The chain has TRBV10-2 and TRBJ2-1; possible D gene TRBD2, 6 bases. Sequenced: peripheral blood. CDR3 DNA sequence: TGCGCCAGCAGTGAGGCGGGGAGCTCCTACAATGAGCAGTTCTTC. It is translated as CASSEAGSSYNEQFF.